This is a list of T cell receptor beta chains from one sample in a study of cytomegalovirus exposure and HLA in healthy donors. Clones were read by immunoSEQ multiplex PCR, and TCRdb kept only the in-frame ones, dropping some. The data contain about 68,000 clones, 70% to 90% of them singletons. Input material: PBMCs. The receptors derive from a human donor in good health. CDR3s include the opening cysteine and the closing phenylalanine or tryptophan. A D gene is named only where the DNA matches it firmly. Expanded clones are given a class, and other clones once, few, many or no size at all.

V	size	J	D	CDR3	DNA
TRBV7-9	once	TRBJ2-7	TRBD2	CASSLLAASYEQYF	TGTGCCAGCAGCCTACTAGCGGCCTCCTACGAGCAGTACTTC
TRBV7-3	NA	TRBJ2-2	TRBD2	CASSLIGLAGASTGELFF	TGTGCCAGCAGCTTAATCGGACTAGCGGGGGCGAGCACCGGGGAGCTGTTTTTT
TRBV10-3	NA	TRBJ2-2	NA	CAIQHQGYTGELFF	TGTGCCATCCAACATCAGGGGTACACCGGGGAGCTGTTTTTT
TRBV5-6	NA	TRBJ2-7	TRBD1	CASSFWRTGVRSEQYF	TGTGCCAGCAGCTTTTGGCGCACAGGGGTTAGGAGCGAGCAGTACTTC
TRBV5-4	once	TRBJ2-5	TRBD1	CASSLNPQGKETQYF	TGTGCCAGCAGCTTGAATCCACAGGGGAAAGAGACCCAGTACTTC
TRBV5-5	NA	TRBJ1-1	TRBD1	CASSQGDTEAFF	TGTGCCAGCAGCCAGGGGGACACTGAAGCTTTCTTT
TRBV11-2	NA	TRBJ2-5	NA	CASSLDYNQETQYF	TGTGCCAGCAGCTTAGATTACAACCAAGAGACCCAGTACTTC
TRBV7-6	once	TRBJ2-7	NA	CASSTNGGYEQYF	TGTGCCAGCAGCACCAACGGAGGGTACGAGCAGTACTTC
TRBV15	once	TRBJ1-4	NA	CATSERQINEKLFF	TGTGCCACCAGCGAACGACAGATTAATGAAAAACTGTTTTTT
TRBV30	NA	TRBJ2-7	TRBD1	CAWTNRDRSAYEQYF	TGTGCCTGGACAAACCGGGACAGGTCCGCCTACGAGCAGTACTTC
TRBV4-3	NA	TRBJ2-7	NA	CASSQELRDEQYF	TGCGCCAGCAGCCAAGAGTTGCGGGACGAGCAGTACTTC
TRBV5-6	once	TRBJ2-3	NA	CASSHQQGFSADTQYF	TGTGCCAGCAGCCACCAACAGGGCTTTTCCGCAGATACGCAGTATTTT
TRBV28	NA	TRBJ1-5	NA	CASSLSQINQPQHF	TGTGCCAGCAGTTTATCCCAGATCAATCAGCCCCAGCATTTT
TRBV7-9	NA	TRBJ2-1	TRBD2	CASSLWGLAGGYSYNEQFF	TGTGCCAGCAGCTTATGGGGACTAGCGGGGGGATACTCCTACAATGAGCAGTTCTTC
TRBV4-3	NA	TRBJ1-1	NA	CASSLTMNTEAFF	TGCGCCAGCAGCCTTACTATGAACACTGAAGCTTTCTTT
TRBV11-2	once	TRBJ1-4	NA	CASSPGWAWEKLFF	TGTGCCAGCAGCCCAGGGTGGGCGTGGGAAAAACTGTTTTTT
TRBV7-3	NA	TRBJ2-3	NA	CASSLTEGATQYF	TGTGCCAGCAGCTTAACGGAGGGGGCCACGCAGTATTTT
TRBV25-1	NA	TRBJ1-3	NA	CASNGPGNTIYF	TGTGCCAGCAATGGCCCTGGAAACACCATATATTTT
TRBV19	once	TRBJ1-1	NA	CASSPRGGTEAFF	TGTGCCAGTAGTCCAAGGGGGGGCACTGAAGCTTTCTTT
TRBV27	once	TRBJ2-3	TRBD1	CASSMPRQGGTDTQYF	TGTGCCAGCAGTATGCCCCGACAGGGGGGGACAGATACGCAGTATTTT
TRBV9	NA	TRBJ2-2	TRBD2	CASSVGPSGGAYTGELFF	TGTGCCAGCAGCGTAGGGCCAAGCGGGGGGGCTTACACCGGGGAGCTGTTTTTT
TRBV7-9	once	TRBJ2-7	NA	CASSLEQGYEQYF	TGTGCCAGCAGCTTAGAGCAGGGCTACGAGCAGTACTTC
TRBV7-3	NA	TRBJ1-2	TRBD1	CASSSTPDRGGGYTF	TGTGCCAGCAGCTCGACTCCCGACAGGGGCGGTGGCTACACCTTC
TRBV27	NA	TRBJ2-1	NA	CASSLRGSYNEQFF	TGTGCCAGCAGTTTAAGGGGGTCGTACAATGAGCAGTTCTTC
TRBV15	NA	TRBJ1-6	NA	CATSRAQGYSPLHF	TGTGCCACCAGCAGAGCCCAGGGCTACTCACCCCTCCACTTT
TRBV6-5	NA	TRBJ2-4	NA	CASSDRRANIQYF	TGTGCCAGCTCCGATAGGCGGGCGAACATTCAGTACTTC
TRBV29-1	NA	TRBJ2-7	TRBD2	CSVLKLSGTIYEQYF	TGCAGCGTTCTCAAACTTTCCGGGACTATCTACGAGCAGTACTTC
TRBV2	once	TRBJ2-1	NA	CASSLQRGEQFF	TGTGCCAGCAGCCTGCAGCGAGGTGAGCAGTTCTTC
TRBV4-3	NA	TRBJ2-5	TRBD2	CASSQDSTSGGTQYF	TGCGCCAGCAGCCAAGATAGTACTAGCGGGGGGACCCAGTACTTC
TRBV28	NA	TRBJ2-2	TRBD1	CASTGQGYTGELFF	TGTGCCAGCACCGGACAGGGATACACCGGGGAGCTGTTTTTT
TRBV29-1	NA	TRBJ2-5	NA	CSVASETQYF	TGCAGCGTTGCGTCGGAGACCCAGTACTTC
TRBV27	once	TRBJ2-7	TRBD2	CASRSSGGYEQYF	TGTGCCAGCAGATCTAGCGGGGGCTACGAGCAGTACTTC
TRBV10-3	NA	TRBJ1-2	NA	CAISAGQLDSYGYTF	TGTGCCATCAGTGCTGGACAGCTAGATTCGTATGGCTACACCTTC
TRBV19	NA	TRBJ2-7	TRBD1	CASSKQGTASYEQYF	TGTGCCAGTAGTAAACAGGGGACCGCCTCCTACGAGCAGTACTTC
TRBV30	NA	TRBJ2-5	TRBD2	CAWSFKRGGEETQYF	TGTGCCTGGAGTTTTAAACGGGGGGGGGAGGAGACCCAGTACTTC
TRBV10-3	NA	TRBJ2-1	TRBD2	CASRGPHSSGGAGDEQFF	TGTGCCAGCCGGGGCCCCCATAGTAGCGGGGGGGCAGGGGATGAGCAGTTCTTC
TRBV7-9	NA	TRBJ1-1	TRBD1	CASSPGGWENTEAFF	TGTGCCAGCAGCCCAGGGGGGTGGGAGAACACTGAAGCTTTCTTT